The 9 T cell receptor beta chains presented below share a single source sample, sequenced in a study of T cell repertoires in cytomegalovirus infection. No antigen is known for these receptors. TCRdb passed the reads through MiXCR, listing each CDR3 protein once. The sample shows some 590,000 distinct CDR3 sequences, 35% to 50% of them seen only once. Specimen: cultured PBMCs, collected from culture after CMV antigen stimulation. Receptor source: a human donor in good health (CMV status not recorded). Some clones in this sample may be carry-over from other donors' samples.

The DNA for the CDR3 is TGTGCCAGCAGCTTAGAGGCGGGGACTATACAAGAGACCCAGTACTTC. Translated: CASSLEAGTIQETQYF. This chain uses TRBV11-2 with TRBJ2-5, with 7 bases fitting TRBD2. The CDR3 runs to 16 residues. The junction had 6 bases not matched to a gene; V was cut back by 0 bases and J by 2 bases. The V gene's germline CDR1 is SGHAT and CDR2 FQNNGV.

V and J are TRBV2 and TRBJ1-5; D remains unclear. V lost 6 bases to trimming and J lost 0 bases, with 9 bases between them. The CDR3 length is 14 residues. Germline V gene data show CDR1 as SNHLY and CDR2 as FYNNEI. CDR3 loop: CASRSRYSNQPQHF. The CDR3 DNA reads TGTGCCAGCAGGTCACGATATAGCAATCAGCCCCAGCATTTT.

This clonotype was counted ten times or more. The chain has TRBV19 and TRBJ2-7; maybe TRBD2 (5 bases). CDR1 and CDR2 (germline): LNHDA, SQIVND (reference sequence). CDR3 length: 14 amino acids. V gave up 3 bases and J gave up 1 base, with 10 bases separating them. The CDR3 loop reads CASSIGGLSYEQYF. Written as DNA, the CDR3 is TGTGCCAGTAGTATTGGTGGACTTTCCTACGAGCAGTACTTC. Filled out from reference TRBV19 and TRBJ2-7, the complete variable domain reads DGGITQSPKYLFRKEGQNVTLSCEQNLNHDAMYWYRQDPGQGLRLIYYSQIVNDFQKGDIAEGYSVSREKKESFPLTVTSAQKNPTAFYLCASSIGGLSYEQYFGPGTRLTVT.

The chain employs TRBV28 and TRBJ1-6; possible D gene TRBD1, 6 bases. V gave up 5 bases and J gave up 9 bases, with 14 bases separating them. Germline V gene sequence: CDR1 MDHEN, CDR2 SYDVKM. This CDR3 contains 14 residues. The CDR3 sequence is CASSPRGFGSPLHF. The CDR3 DNA follows: TGTGCCAGCAGTCCCAGGGGTTTTGGTTCACCCCTCCACTTT.

The J gene is TRBJ2-1, the V gene TRBV10-3, with a possible D match to TRBD2 (6 bases). Trimming cost V 4 bases and J 5 bases, with 12 bases left between them. Germline V gives CDR1 ENHRY, CDR2 SYGVKD. There are 14 residues in the CDR3. The CDR3 region has the DNA TGTGCCATCAGTGCGGGAGACCAAGACAATGAGCAGTTCTTC. Translating it yields CAISAGDQDNEQFF.

The J gene is TRBJ2-7, the V gene TRBV27, with 9 bases lining up with TRBD1. The junction had 10 bases not matched to a gene; V was cut back by 5 bases and J by 2 bases. Looked up from germline, CDR1 is MNHEY and CDR2 is SMNVEV (reference sequence). The CDR3 extends over 16 amino acids. This chain's CDR3 is CASSKGTGQPPYEQYF. Here the CDR3 DNA reads TGTGCCAGCAGTAAGGGGACAGGGCAACCTCCCTACGAGCAGTACTTC.

The gene calls are TRBV11-2 and TRBJ2-3; 9 nucleotides agree with TRBD2. Germline V lookup: CDR1 SGHAT, CDR2 FQNNGV. Trimming took 4 bases from V and 8 from J; bases not matched to a gene: 7. The CDR3 loop spans 14 amino acids. The CDR3 DNA reads as TGTGCCAGCAGCTCGGTAGCGGGAGTGGGTACGCAGTATTTT. It translates to CASSSVAGVGTQYF.

This clonotype was observed many times. The rearrangement links TRBV7-9 to TRBJ2-1, with D possibly being TRBD2 (6 bases). This CDR3 spans 15 amino acids. Trimming took off 4 bases at V and 3 bases at J, with 13 bases between the two ends. Germline CDR1 SEHNR, CDR2 FQNEAQ (reference sequence). The CDR3 reads CASSSRLGVYNEQFF. The CDR3 bases are TGTGCCAGCAGCTCGCGACTAGGGGTCTACAATGAGCAGTTCTTC.

J is TRBJ2-7 and V is TRBV4-1; no firm D call. CDR3 size: 14 residues. From germline, CDR1 is MGHRA and CDR2 YSYEKL. Trimming left V 0 bases short and J 3 bases short, with 9 bases between. CDR3 nucleotides: TGCGCCAGCAGCCAAGATCAGGCCAACTACGAGCAGTACTTC. It translates to CASSQDQANYEQYF.